This entry features one TCR beta chain sequence. This clonotype came up many times. Its antigen specificity is not known. No base quality values were provided; no much bigger clone lies one nucleotide off. The TCR beta CDR3 regions were amplified from the RNA transcripts. The first round of RT-PCR for the TCR CDR3 was performed with the HTBI primer set and the Qiagen OneStep RT-PCR kit. Libraries were constructed in a second round of multiplex PCR, after which size selection and purification were carried out. Sequencing of the libraries was done on an Illumina HiSeq2000 using paired-end 100 bp reads. Regarding the original processing steps: Raw data were processed with SOAPnuke, discarding reads with adapters, uncalled bases, mean Phred below 15, or no exact constant-primer or identifier match. COPE v1.2.5 was used to merge the high-quality paired reads, and each unique nucleotide sequence was defined as a clonotype. Clonotypes were aligned to IMGT TRBV, TRBD and TRBJ reference segments using MiTCR v1.1. The analysis included only V-J combinations with a frequency above 0.0001, which together covered more than 98% of the repertoires. The TCS score was defined as F50 (clonal expansion) divided by E x V (chaos), with BLOSUM62-based TCRdist calculated between CDR3 peptides within each V-J. Welch's t-statistics and random forest reduced around 510 V-J features to 13, which were used in a naive Bayes classifier (R e1071). TCRdb reprocessing: public reads trimmed at Q25 with fastp, clones called with MiXCR, in-frame beta chains kept. For every CDR3 protein sequence, its rows merge into one entry that carries the most common genes and DNA. The V and J calls shown here were made by TCRdb, not taken from the authors' results. The sample table contains approximately 640,000 distinct CDR3 sequences; only one count was recorded for 15% to 20% of them. The ten most abundant clones make up 3.8% of the sample.

V is clipped by 3 bases and J by 6 bases, and the sequence between their germline boundaries is 9 bases long. The germline V gene specifies SGHTA as CDR1 and FQGNSA as CDR2. The CDR3 runs 12 residues from the cysteine to the phenylalanine. The entry retains the CDR3 DNA only, 36 bases that are in frame from base 1. The data are from a study of T cells in Graves' hyperthyroidism and ophthalmopathy (dated by TCRdb to the late 2010s). The study in broad terms: Peripheral blood was collected at initial diagnosis, before any treatment. The paper describes TCR Vbeta CDR3 sequencing of 120 to 150 peripheral blood samples, made up of roughly 40 ophthalmopathy patients, roughly 80 hyperthyroidism patients and about 17 progressor patients. The 100 discovery patients were divided at random into training and test sets in a 7:3 ratio. The study also compared thyroid tissue and blood T-cell repertoires from five or six Graves' hyperthyroidism patients. Following sampling, methimazole starting at 30 mg daily was given to hyperthyroidism patients, and high-dose intravenous methylprednisolone was given to ophthalmopathy patients. A discovery cohort of about 100 patients, 43 with Graves' ophthalmopathy and under 60 with stable Graves' hyperthyroidism, was used to find distinguishing TCR V-J signatures. Prospective prediction of ophthalmopathy was tested in an independent validation cohort of approximately 18 hyperthyroidism patients and 15 to 17 patients who later progressed to ophthalmopathy.

Overall results and qualifications from the work: Most expanded thyroid clonotypes (frequency above 0.001) were also detected in blood, suggesting blood repertoires may reflect thyroid immune responses. In validation, the model predicted progression to ophthalmopathy a median of around 6.5 months before onset, with 70% to 71% sensitivity and just under 75% specificity. No statistical method was used to set the sample size in advance, and investigators knew the group allocation. A 13 V-J signature model separated ophthalmopathy from stable hyperthyroidism, with just over 85% sensitivity and 81.08% specificity in cross-validation and 80%/75% in testing.

Graves' hyperthyroidism was defined as stable when no progression to ophthalmopathy occurred over 18 months of follow-up. The hyperthyroidism patients were between 18 and 65 years old and newly diagnosed, with a disease duration of less than 2 months. The study excluded patients with uncontrolled infections, other autoimmune diseases, pregnancy or lactation. Diagnoses were based on clinical symptoms, serum thyroxine and TRAb, thyroid ultrasound and orbital computed tomography. PBMCs were separated from 10 ml of fresh peripheral blood using Ficoll-Paque density gradient centrifugation. Total RNA was extracted with Trizol reagent, and quality was checked on an Agilent 2100 Bioanalyzer.

The chain is made from TRBV7-2 and TRBJ2-7; the D gene assignment is ambiguous. Sequenced sample: blood. The TCR sequence derives from a woman aged 25 to 39 with Graves' hyperthyroidism. Here the CDR3 is given as CASSLRLGEQYF. Read as DNA, the sequence is TGTGCCAGCAGCTTGAGGCTAGGCGAGCAGTACTTC.